This T cell receptor beta chain was retrieved from a study of T-cell reconstitution after alpha-beta-depleted transplantation in children. Unique molecular identifiers were incorporated when the TCRbeta library was constructed. TCRdb used MiXCR to reprocess the PCR reads, holding one entry per CDR3 protein. This table holds some 200,000 distinct CDR3 sequences, roughly 14% found once. The CDR3 runs 15 residues. With 4 bases removed from V and 4 bases from J, the gap between germline ends came to 14 bases. This clonotype was observed at least ten times. Material: PBMCs from the stem cell graft donor, obtained from the stem cell graft. The receptor was derived from a human donor who donated a stem cell graft to a child with acute lymphoblastic leukemia. This chain connects TRBV12-3 or TRBV12-4 to TRBJ1-5; D perhaps matches TRBD1 (6 bases). The CDR3 protein is CASSSVEGVNQPQHF. The DNA of the CDR3 is TGTGCCAGCAGTTCAGTAGAGGGGGTTAATCAGCCCCAGCATTTT.